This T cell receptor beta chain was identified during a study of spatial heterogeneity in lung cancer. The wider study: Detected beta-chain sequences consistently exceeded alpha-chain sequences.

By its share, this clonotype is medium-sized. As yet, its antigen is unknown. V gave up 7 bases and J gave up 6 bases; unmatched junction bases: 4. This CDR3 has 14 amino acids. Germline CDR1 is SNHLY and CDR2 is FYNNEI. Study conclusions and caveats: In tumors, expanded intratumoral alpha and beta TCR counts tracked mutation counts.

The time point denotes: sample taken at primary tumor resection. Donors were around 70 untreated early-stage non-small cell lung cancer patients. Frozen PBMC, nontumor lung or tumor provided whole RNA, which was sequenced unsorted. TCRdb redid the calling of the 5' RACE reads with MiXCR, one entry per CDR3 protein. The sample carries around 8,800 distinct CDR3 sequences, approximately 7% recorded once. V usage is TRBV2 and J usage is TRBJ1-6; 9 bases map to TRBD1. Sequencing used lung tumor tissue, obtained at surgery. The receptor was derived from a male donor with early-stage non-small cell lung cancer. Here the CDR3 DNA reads TGTGCCAGCAATATACAGGGGGCTAATTCACCCCTCCACTTT. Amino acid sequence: CASNIQGANSPLHF.